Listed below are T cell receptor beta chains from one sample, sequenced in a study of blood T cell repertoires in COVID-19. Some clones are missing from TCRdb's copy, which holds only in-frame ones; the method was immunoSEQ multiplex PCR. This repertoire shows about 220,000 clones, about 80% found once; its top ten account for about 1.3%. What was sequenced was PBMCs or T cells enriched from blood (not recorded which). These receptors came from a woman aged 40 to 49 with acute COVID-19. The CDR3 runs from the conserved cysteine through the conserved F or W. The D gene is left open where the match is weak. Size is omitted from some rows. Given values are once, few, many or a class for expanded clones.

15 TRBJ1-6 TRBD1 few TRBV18 CASSFAGTGASPLHF TGTGCCAGCTCATTTGCCGGGACAGGGGCCTCACCCCTCCACTTT
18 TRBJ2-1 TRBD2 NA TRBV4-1 CASSQVQVGSGEWDEQFF TGCGCCAGCAGCCAAGTTCAAGTTGGTAGCGGGGAGTGGGATGAGCAGTTCTTC
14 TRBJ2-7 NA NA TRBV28 CASSSRYSGSEQYF TGTGCCAGCAGTAGTCGGTACAGTGGGAGCGAGCAGTACTTC
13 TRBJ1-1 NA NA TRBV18 CASSRTVQTEAFF TGTGCCAGCTCACGCACAGTACAGACTGAAGCTTTCTTT
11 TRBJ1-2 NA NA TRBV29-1 CSVTGLRSYTF TGCAGCGTTACCGGGTTGAGGAGCTACACCTTC
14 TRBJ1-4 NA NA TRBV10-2 CASSELGGDEKLFF TGCGCCAGCAGTGAGCTGGGGGGGGATGAAAAACTGTTTTTT
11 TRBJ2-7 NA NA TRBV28 CASRRENEQYF TGTGCCAGCAGGCGCGAGAACGAGCAGTACTTC
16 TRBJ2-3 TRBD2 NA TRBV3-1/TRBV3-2 CASSQGRPSGRGTQYF TGTGCCAGCAGCCAAGGTCGGCCTAGCGGGAGGGGAACGCAGTATTTT
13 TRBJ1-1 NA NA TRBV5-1 CASSWDGGTEAFF TGCGCCAGCAGCTGGGACGGAGGGACTGAAGCTTTCTTT
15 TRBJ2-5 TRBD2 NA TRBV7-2 CASSLDRGGWETQYF TGTGCCAGCAGCTTAGATCGGGGGGGCTGGGAGACCCAGTACTTC
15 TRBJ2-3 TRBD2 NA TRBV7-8 CASSLGGGSSDTQYF TGTGCCAGCAGCTTAGGGGGGGGATCGAGTGATACGCAGTATTTT
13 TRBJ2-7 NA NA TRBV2 CATLIGGVYEQYF TGTGCCACCCTGATCGGCGGAGTCTACGAGCAGTACTTC
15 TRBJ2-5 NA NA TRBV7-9 CASSQGGGQQVTQYF TGTGCCAGCAGTCAGGGGGGAGGTCAACAAGTAACCCAGTACTTC
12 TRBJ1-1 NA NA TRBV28 CASSLSRLGAFF TGTGCCAGCAGTTTATCCCGTCTAGGAGCTTTCTTT
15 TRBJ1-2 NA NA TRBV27 CASSYQGAGYYGYTF TGTGCCAGCAGTTATCAAGGGGCCGGTTACTATGGCTACACCTTC
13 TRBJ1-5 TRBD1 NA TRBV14 CASSRGQGQPQHF TGTGCCAGCAGCCGGGGACAGGGTCAGCCCCAGCATTTT
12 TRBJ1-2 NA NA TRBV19 CASDDRNYGYTF TGTGCCAGCGATGACAGAAACTATGGCTACACCTTC
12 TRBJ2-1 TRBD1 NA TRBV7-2 CASSQRTGEQFF TGTGCCAGCAGCCAGCGGACAGGGGAGCAGTTCTTC
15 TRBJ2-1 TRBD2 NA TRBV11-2 CASSLGRGGYNEQFF TGTGCCAGCAGCTTAGGGCGGGGGGGCTACAATGAGCAGTTCTTC
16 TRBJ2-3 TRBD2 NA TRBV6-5 CASSYSTGGSTDTQYF TGTGCCAGCAGTTACTCGACCGGGGGGAGCACAGATACGCAGTATTTT
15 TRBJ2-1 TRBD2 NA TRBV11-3 CASSPLAGAYNEQFF TGTGCCAGCAGCCCATTAGCGGGAGCCTACAATGAGCAGTTCTTC
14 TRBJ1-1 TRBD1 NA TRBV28 CASTRLRQGAEAFF TGTGCCAGCACCCGATTGAGGCAGGGGGCCGAAGCTTTCTTT
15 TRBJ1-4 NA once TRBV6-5 CASSRGGAANEKLFF TGTGCCAGCAGTAGGGGGGGAGCGGCTAATGAAAAACTGTTTTTT
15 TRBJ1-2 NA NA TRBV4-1 CASSQDPGGDYGYTF TGCGCCAGCAGCCAAGATCCGGGAGGGGACTATGGCTACACCTTC
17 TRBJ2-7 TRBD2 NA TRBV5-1 CASSLEPGASGMREQYF TGCGCCAGCAGCTTGGAGCCCGGGGCTAGCGGGATGAGGGAGCAGTACTTC
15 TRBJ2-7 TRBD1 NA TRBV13 CASSVTGTGVLEQYF TGTGCCAGCAGCGTAACCGGGACAGGGGTTCTTGAGCAGTACTTC
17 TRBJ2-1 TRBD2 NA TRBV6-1 CASSERLASSFYNEQFF TGTGCCAGCAGCGAACGACTAGCCTCCTCCTTCTACAATGAGCAGTTCTTC
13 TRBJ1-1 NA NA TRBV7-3 CASGGSVNTEAFF TGTGCCAGCGGGGGGTCGGTGAACACTGAAGCTTTCTTT
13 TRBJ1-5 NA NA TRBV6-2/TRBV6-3 CASSYFVNQPQHF TGTGCCAGCAGTTACTTCGTGAATCAGCCCCAGCATTTT
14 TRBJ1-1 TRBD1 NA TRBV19 CASSNRGLGTEAFF TGTGCCAGTAGCAACAGGGGGCTAGGGACTGAAGCTTTCTTT
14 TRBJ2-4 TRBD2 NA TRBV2 CAGKGLAGENIQYF TGTGCCGGAAAAGGGCTGGCGGGGGAAAACATTCAGTACTTC
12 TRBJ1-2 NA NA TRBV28 CASTSGSYGYTF TGTGCCAGCACCTCCGGGAGCTATGGCTACACCTTC
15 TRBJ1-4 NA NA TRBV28 CASSFGGSANEKLFF TGTGCCAGCAGTTTCGGGGGATCTGCTAATGAAAAACTGTTTTTT
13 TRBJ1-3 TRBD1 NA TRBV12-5 CASGSGQGAPIYF TGTGCTAGTGGTTCCGGACAGGGGGCGCCCATATATTTT
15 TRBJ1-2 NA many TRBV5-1 CASSLGRQTAYGYTF TGCGCCAGCAGCTTGGGGAGACAGACTGCCTATGGCTACACCTTC
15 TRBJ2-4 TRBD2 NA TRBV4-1 CASSLRGVGRDIQYF TGCGCCAGCAGCCTTCGGGGGGTGGGAAGAGACATTCAGTACTTC
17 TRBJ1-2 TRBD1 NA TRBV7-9 CASSPFGTGSSDYGYTF TGTGCCAGCAGCCCCTTTGGGACAGGGTCGAGCGACTATGGCTACACCTTC
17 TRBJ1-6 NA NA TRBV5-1 CASSPERGYSYNSPLHF TGCGCCAGCAGCCCGGAGCGGGGGTACTCCTATAATTCACCCCTCCACTTT
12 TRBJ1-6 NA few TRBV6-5 CASGAYNSPLHF TGTGCCAGCGGGGCTTATAATTCACCCCTCCACTTT
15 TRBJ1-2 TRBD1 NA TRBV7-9 CASSLGTGADYGYTF TGTGCCAGCAGCTTAGGGACAGGGGCGGACTATGGCTACACCTTC
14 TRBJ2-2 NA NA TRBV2 CASRGQTNTGELFF TGTGCCAGCCGTGGACAGACGAACACCGGGGAGCTGTTTTTT
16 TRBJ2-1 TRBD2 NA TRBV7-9 CASSLGGGAGYNEQFF TGTGCCAGCAGCTTAGGCGGGGGGGCCGGGTACAATGAGCAGTTCTTC
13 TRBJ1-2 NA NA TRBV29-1 CSVEVREDYGYTF TGCAGCGTTGAAGTCAGGGAGGACTATGGCTACACCTTC
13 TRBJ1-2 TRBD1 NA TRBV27 CASGDRVAGGYTF TGTGCCAGCGGCGACAGGGTAGCTGGAGGCTACACCTTC
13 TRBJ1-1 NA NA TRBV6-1 CASSEYGPPSPFF TGTGCCAGCAGTGAATACGGTCCGCCTTCTCCTTTCTTT
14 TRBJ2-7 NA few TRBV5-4 CASSGGQGGYEQYF TGTGCCAGCAGCGGCGGACAGGGAGGGTACGAGCAGTACTTC
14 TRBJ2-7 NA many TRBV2 CASSDQTATYEQYF TGTGCCAGCAGTGATCAGACAGCGACCTACGAGCAGTACTTC
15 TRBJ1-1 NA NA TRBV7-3 CASSLTTTGNTEAFF TGTGCCAGCAGCTTAACTACAACAGGGAACACTGAAGCTTTCTTT
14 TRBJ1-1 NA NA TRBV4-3 CASSQGLADTEAFF TGCGCCAGCAGCCAGGGACTAGCGGACACTGAAGCTTTCTTT
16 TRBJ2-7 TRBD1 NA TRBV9 CASSVEGTGGGYEQYF TGTGCCAGCAGCGTAGAAGGGACAGGGGGTGGATACGAGCAGTACTTC
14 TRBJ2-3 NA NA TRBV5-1 CASSLVGVGDTQYF TGCGCCAGCAGCTTGGTCGGGGTGGGAGATACGCAGTATTTT
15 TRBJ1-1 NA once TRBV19 CASSIPWAWNTEAFF TGTGCCAGTAGTATCCCTTGGGCATGGAACACTGAAGCTTTCTTT
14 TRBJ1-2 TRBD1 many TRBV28 CASTPGTVNYGYTF TGTGCCAGCACCCCCGGGACAGTAAACTATGGCTACACCTTC
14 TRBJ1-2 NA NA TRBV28 CASSLIRTDYGYTF TGTGCCAGCAGTTTAATTCGGACAGACTATGGCTACACCTTC
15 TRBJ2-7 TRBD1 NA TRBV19 CASRLTGTGEYEQYF TGTGCCAGTAGATTGACCGGGACAGGGGAATACGAGCAGTACTTC
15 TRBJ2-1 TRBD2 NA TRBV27 CASSFSSGRAGEQFF TGTGCCAGCAGTTTTTCTAGCGGGAGGGCCGGTGAGCAGTTCTTC
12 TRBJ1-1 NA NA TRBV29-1 CSAAIVNTEAFF TGCAGCGCTGCGATCGTGAACACTGAAGCTTTCTTT
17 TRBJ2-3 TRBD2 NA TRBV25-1 CASTRPWGGTGTDTQYF TGTGCCAGCACCCGCCCGTGGGGGGGTACGGGGACAGATACGCAGTATTTT
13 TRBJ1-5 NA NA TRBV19 CASSPQGNQPQHF TGTGCCAGTAGTCCACAGGGCAATCAGCCCCAGCATTTT
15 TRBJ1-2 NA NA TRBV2 CASSVTGEGLRGYTF TGTGCCAGCAGTGTGACCGGGGAGGGGTTGAGAGGCTACACCTTC